The 10 T cell receptor beta chains listed next were all sequenced from one sample in a study of Ad26.COV2.S vaccination and SARS-CoV-2 variants. Treatment specified: about 20 received Ad26.COV2.S at low or high dose, single or two shots; five or six received placebo; per-sample allocation not given. After the first vaccine or placebo injection, samples were drawn on day 63. Sequenced by immunoSEQ multiplex PCR; TCRdb stores in-frame clones only, minus some. The data hold over 400,000 clones, with nearly 90% observed a single time. Sequencing used peripheral blood, obtained in a trial of Ad26.COV2.S vaccine versus placebo. Receptors were obtained from a person aged 18-60 years who received the Ad26.COV2.S COVID-19 vaccine or a placebo.

The gene calls are TRBV7-6 and TRBJ2-1; 9 positions agree with TRBD2. The germline V gene encodes CDR1 SGHVS and CDR2 FNYEAQ. J gave up 9 bases and V 1 base, and 10 bases lay outside the gene matches. The CDR3 length is 16 residues. Here the CDR3 DNA reads TGTGCCAGCAGCTTAGATAGAGGCGGGGGGGCCTCTGAGCAGTTCTTC. The encoded protein is CASSLDRGGGASEQFF.

The chain recombines TRBV24-1 with TRBJ2-6; D unclear. The V gene's germline CDR1 is KGHDR and CDR2 SFDVKD. The CDR3 has 15 residues. V lost 2 bases to trimming and J lost 2 bases, with 6 bases between them. For the CDR3, the DNA is TGTGCCACCAGTGATTCTAGGACTGGGGCCAACGTCCTGACTTTC. This codes for CATSDSRTGANVLTF.

The J gene is TRBJ2-2, the V gene TRBV20-1; maybe TRBD2 (5 bases). Germline CDR1 is DFQATT and CDR2 is SNEGSKA (reference sequence). V lost 3 bases and J lost 7, with 21 bases in between. The CDR3 totals 16 residues. This CDR3 is CSASTSVGSGHGELFF. The CDR3 bases are TGCAGTGCTAGTACGTCCGTAGGGAGCGGTCACGGGGAGCTGTTTTTT.

The chain carries TRBV2 and TRBJ1-4; the D gene is possibly TRBD1 (6 bases). V was clipped by 7 bases and J by 7 bases, with 19 bases between them. The germline V gene encodes CDR1 SNHLY and CDR2 FYNNEI. The CDR3 runs 15 residues. CDR3: CASTKAGLGGEKLFF. The DNA of the CDR3 is TGTGCCAGCACCAAGGCTGGACTAGGGGGTGAAAAACTGTTTTTT.

The V and J genes are TRBV5-6 and TRBJ2-1, with no clear D. Trimming pared 2 bases from V and 11 bases from J, leaving 14 bases between. CDR1 SGHDT and CDR2 YYEEEE come from the germline V gene. The CDR3 is 13 residues long. The CDR3 DNA reads TGTGCCAGCAGCTTTGGTGAAACGACGAAGCAGTTCTTC. It specifies CASSFGETTKQFF.

The chain uses TRBV13 and TRBJ1-2, with 9 bases matching TRBD1. The germline V gene encodes CDR1 PRHDT and CDR2 FYEKMQ (reference sequence). V shed 5 bases and J 3 bases; nucleotides not matched to a gene: 4. The CDR3 runs 14 residues. The DNA of the CDR3 is TGTGCCAGCAGCCCGGGACAGGGATACTATGGCTACACCTTC. Its protein product is CASSPGQGYYGYTF. The full variable domain, with the rest looked up from reference TRBV13 and TRBJ1-2, is AAGVIQSPRHLIKEKRETATLKCYPIPRHDTVYWYQQGPGQDPQFLISFYEKMQSDKGSIPDRFSAQQFSDYHSELNMSSLELGDSALYFCASSPGQGYYGYTFGSGTRLTVV.

The J gene is TRBJ2-2, the V gene TRBV7-6; 9 bases match TRBD2. V gave up 2 bases and J gave up 0 bases; unmatched junction bases: 10. This CDR3 comprises 19 residues. Germline CDR1 reads SGHVS; CDR2 reads FNYEAQ. In DNA, the CDR3 is TGTGCCAGCAGCTTACGCACTAGCGGGCAAATTACGAACACCGGGGAGCTGTTTTTT. This gives the protein CASSLRTSGQITNTGELFF.

This chain joins TRBV5-4 and TRBJ2-1; possible D gene TRBD2, 6 bases. CDR1 and CDR2 (germline): SGHNT, YYREEE (reference sequence). This CDR3 comprises 13 residues. The V end was cut by 0 bases, the J end by 15 bases, with 16 bases between. The CDR3 sequence: CASSLAGSSVGFF. The CDR3 nucleotides are TGTGCCAGCAGCTTGGCCGGGTCTAGCGTCGGGTTCTTC.

The V gene is TRBV6-6, the J gene TRBJ2-3; TRBD1 aligns across 11 bases. CDR3 length: 15 residues. Germline CDR1 MNHNY, CDR2 SVGAGI (reference sequence). V was clipped by 5 bases and J by 0 bases; unmatched bases: 1. CDR3 nucleotide sequence: TGTGCCAGCAGTCGGACAGGGGGCAGCACAGATACGCAGTATTTT. Its translation is CASSRTGGSTDTQYF.

The CDR3 nucleotides are TGTGCCAGCAGCCCAACTAGCGGGACTTACAATGAGCAGTTCTTC. It yields the protein CASSPTSGTYNEQFF. This sequence joins TRBV7-9 and TRBJ2-1; 10 positions match TRBD2. This CDR3 is 15 amino acids long. Germline V gene sequence: CDR1 SEHNR, CDR2 FQNEAQ (reference sequence). Trimming removed 5 bases from V and 4 bases from J; junction bases left unmatched: 5.